This T cell receptor (beta chain) was recovered during a study of technical replicates of blood from a few donors (dated by TCRdb to 2015 to 2018). A remark on this clone: Its antigen specificity is not known. Base qualities are not provided; no much larger clone lies one nucleotide away.

Libraries were constructed by the immunoSEQ multiplex PCR assay. In TCRdb, the immuneACCESS table is reduced to in-frame sequences with V and J assigned. These tables do not hold every clone; where another copy was compared, an unresolved V gene accounts for under half, and the others remain unexplained. Here the sample has tens of thousands of clones; less than 95% occur a single time. About 0.4% of the sample goes to the ten largest clones. CDR1 is given as SGDLS and CDR2 as YYNGEE, both from the germline V gene. The CDR3, cysteine through phenylalanine, is 14 amino acids long. CDR3 DNA is the only sequence kept; it has 42 bases, read in frame from the first base. Trimming at the junction amounts to 2 bases on V and 5 bases on J, and the germline ends lie 13 bases apart.

This sequence was found in a human donor in good health. Sample: T cells isolated from PBMCs. This chain joins TRBV9 to TRBJ2-5; possibly the D gene is TRBD2, per 5 matching bases. The CDR3 is CASSVTRTGETQYF. The DNA sequence is given as TGTGCCAGCAGCGTTACACGAACGGGGGAGACCCAGTACTTC.